Sequencing of this T cell receptor beta chain was carried out in a study of cytomegalovirus exposure and HLA in healthy donors. As for the study in general: Drawn from HLA-typed donors, 83 million or so unique TCRs were held in an early data release. Findings and limits, study-wide: For most subjects, TCR beta sequences were reported to predict HLA-A and HLA-B alleles with accuracy. Relative to equally common others, HLA-associated TCR beta chains showed greater clonal expansion in a later analysis. Exclusion applied to some V segments, including TRBV6-2 and TRBV6-3, as they were indistinguishable.

PCR used 60 Vbeta primers and 13 Jbeta primers. Some clones are missing from TCRdb's copy, which holds only in-frame ones; the method was immunoSEQ multiplex PCR. The sample carries about 160,000 clones, roughly 73% recorded once. This CDR3 is 17 amino acids long. Germline assignment: CDR1 SNHLY and CDR2 FYNNEI. Unmatched junction bases numbered 9, after V lost 5 bases and J lost 2 bases. Notes on this clone: Its cognate antigen is unknown.

The source of this sequence is a woman between 18 and 29 years old in good health and CMV-seronegative. Sequencing was done on a sample of PBMCs. This chain links TRBV2 with TRBJ2-1, with 10 bases aligning to TRBD2. In DNA form, the CDR3 reads TGTGCCAGCAGTCCTTCCCCGGGACTAGCGCCCTACAATGAGCAGTTCTTC. This gives the protein CASSPSPGLAPYNEQFF.